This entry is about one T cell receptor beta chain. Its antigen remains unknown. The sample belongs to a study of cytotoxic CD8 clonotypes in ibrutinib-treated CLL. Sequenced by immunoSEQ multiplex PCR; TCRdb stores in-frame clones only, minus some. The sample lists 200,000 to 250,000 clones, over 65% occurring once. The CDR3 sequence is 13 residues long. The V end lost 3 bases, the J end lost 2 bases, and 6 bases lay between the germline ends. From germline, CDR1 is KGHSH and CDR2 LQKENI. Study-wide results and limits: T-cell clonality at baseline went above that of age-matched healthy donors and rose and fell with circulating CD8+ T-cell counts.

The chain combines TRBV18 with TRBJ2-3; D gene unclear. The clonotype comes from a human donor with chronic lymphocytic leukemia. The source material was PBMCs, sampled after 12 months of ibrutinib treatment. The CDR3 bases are TGTGCCAGCTCACCCGCCGACACAGATACGCAGTATTTT. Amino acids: CASSPADTDTQYF.